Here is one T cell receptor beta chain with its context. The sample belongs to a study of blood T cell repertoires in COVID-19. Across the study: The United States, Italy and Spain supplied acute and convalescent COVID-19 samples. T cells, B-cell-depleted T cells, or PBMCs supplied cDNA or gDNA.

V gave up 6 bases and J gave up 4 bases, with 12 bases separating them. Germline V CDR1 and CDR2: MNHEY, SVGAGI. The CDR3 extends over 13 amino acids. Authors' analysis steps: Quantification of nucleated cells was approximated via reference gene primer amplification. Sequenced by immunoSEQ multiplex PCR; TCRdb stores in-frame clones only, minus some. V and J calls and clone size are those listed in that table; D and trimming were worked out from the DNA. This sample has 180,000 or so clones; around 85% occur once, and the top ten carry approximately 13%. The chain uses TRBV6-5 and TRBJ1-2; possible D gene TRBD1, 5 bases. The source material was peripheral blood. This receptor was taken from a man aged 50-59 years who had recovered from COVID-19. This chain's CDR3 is CASRDSGFYGYTF. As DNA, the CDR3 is TGTGCCAGCAGGGATTCAGGGTTCTATGGCTACACCTTC.